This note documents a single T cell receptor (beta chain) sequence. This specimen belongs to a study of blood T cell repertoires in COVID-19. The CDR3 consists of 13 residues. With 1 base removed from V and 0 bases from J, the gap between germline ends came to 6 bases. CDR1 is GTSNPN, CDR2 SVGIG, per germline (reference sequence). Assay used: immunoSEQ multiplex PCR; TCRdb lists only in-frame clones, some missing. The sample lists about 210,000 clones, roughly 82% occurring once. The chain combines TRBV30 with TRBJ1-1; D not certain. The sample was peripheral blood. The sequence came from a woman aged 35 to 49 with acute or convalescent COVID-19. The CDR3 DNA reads TGTGCCTGGAGTGGGGAGGTGAACACTGAAGCTTTCTTT. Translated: CAWSGEVNTEAFF.